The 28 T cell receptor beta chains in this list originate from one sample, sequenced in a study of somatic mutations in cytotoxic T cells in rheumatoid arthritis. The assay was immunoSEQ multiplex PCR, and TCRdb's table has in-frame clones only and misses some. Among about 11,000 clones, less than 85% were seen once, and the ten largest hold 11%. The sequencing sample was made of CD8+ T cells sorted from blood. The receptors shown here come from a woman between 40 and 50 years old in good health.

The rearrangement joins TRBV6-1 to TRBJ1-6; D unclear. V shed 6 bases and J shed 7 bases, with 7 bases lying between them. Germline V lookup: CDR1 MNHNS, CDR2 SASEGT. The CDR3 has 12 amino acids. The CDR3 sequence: CASSNGNSPLHF. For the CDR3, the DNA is TGTGCCAGCAGCAACGGGAATTCACCCCTCCACTTT.

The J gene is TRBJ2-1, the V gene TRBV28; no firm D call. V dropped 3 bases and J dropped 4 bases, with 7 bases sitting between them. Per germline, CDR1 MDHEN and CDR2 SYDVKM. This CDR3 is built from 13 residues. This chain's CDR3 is CASSFSNYNEQFF. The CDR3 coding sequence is TGTGCCAGCAGTTTTTCGAATTACAATGAGCAGTTCTTC.

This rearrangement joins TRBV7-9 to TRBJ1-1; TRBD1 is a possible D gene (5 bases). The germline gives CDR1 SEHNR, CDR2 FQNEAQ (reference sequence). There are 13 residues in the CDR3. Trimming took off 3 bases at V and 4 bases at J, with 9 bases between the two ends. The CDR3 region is CASSFEGPTEAFF. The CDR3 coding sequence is TGTGCCAGCAGCTTCGAGGGGCCCACTGAAGCTTTCTTT.

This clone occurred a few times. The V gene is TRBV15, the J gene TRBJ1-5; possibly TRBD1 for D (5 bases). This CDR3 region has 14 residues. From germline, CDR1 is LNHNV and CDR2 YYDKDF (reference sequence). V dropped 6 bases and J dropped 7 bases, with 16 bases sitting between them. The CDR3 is CATRPTVGNQPQHF. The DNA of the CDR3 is TGTGCCACCAGACCGACAGTAGGTAACCAGCCCCAGCATTTT.

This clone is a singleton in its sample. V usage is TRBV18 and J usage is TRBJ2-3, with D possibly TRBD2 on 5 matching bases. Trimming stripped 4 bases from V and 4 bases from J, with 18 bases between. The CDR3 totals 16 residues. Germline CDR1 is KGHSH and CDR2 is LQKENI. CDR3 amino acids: CASSRAASARADTQYF. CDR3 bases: TGTGCCAGCTCACGAGCGGCGTCAGCTAGGGCAGATACGCAGTATTTT. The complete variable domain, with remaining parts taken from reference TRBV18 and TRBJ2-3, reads NAGVMQNPRHLVRRRGQEARLRCSPMKGHSHVYWYRQLPEEGLKFMVYLQKENIIDESGMPKERFSAEFPKEGPSILRIQQVVRGDSAAYFCASSRAASARADTQYFGPGTRLTVL.

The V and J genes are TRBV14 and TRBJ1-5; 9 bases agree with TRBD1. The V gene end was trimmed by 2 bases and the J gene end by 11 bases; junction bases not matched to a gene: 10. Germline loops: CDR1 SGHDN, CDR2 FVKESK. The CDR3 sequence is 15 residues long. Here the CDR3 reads CASSQRGTGLAAQHF. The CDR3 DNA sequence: TGTGCCAGCAGCCAACGGGGGACAGGGCTCGCGGCCCAGCATTTT. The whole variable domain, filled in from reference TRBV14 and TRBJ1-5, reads EAGVTQFPSHSVIEKGQTVTLRCDPISGHDNLYWYRRVMGKEIKFLLHFVKESKQDESGMPNNRFLAERTGGTYSTLKVQPAELEDSGVYFCASSQRGTGLAAQHFGDGTRLSIL.

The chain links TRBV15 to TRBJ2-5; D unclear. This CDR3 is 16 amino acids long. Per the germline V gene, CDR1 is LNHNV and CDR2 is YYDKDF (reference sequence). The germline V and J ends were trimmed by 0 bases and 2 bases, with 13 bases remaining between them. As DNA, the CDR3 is TGTGCCACCAGCAGAGATACAAATCAAGGGCAAGAGACCCAGTACTTC. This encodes CATSRDTNQGQETQYF.

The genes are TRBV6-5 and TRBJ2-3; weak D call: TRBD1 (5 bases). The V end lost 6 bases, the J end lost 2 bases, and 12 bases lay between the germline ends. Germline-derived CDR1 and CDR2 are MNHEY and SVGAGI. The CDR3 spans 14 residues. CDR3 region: CASRRTSFTDTQYF. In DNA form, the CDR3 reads TGTGCCAGCAGACGGACATCCTTCACAGATACGCAGTATTTT.

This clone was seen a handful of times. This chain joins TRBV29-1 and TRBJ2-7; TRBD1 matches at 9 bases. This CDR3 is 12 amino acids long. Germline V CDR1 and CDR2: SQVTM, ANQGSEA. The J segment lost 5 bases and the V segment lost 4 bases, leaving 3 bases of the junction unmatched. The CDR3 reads CSVGDRVNEQYF. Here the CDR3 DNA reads TGCAGCGTTGGGGACAGGGTCAACGAGCAGTACTTC.

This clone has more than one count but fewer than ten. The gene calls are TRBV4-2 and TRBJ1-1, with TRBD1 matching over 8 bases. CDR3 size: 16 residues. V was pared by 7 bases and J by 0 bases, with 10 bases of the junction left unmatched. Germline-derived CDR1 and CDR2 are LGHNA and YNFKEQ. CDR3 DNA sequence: TGTGCCAGCAAGCGACGACAGGGGCGGCTGAACACTGAAGCTTTCTTT. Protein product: CASKRRQGRLNTEAFF.

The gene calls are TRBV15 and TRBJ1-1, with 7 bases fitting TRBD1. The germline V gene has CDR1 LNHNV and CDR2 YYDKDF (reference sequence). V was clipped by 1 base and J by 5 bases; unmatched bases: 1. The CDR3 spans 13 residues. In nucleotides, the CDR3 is TGTGCCACCAGCAGAGCGACAGGGACTGAAGCTTTCTTT. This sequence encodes CATSRATGTEAFF.

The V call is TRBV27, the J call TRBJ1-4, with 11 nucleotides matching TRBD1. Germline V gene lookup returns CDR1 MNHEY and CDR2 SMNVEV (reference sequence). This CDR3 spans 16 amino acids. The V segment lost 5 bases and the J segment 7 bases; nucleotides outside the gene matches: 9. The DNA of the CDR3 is TGTGCCAGCAGTGTAGCCCCGGGACAGGGGGGTGAAAAACTGTTTTTT. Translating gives CASSVAPGQGGEKLFF.

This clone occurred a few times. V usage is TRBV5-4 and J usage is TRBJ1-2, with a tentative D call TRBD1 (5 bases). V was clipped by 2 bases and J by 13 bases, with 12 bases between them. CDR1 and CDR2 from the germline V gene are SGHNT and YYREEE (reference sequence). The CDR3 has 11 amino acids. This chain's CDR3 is CASSFGLTVTF. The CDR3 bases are TGTGCCAGCAGCTTTGGATTGACAGTCACCTTC.

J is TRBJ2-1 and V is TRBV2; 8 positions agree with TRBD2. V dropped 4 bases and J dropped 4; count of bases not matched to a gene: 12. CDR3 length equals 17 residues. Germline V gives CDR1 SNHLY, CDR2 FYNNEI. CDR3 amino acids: CASSVLGPASGYNEQFF. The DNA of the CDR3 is TGTGCCAGCAGTGTGCTGGGCCCGGCTAGCGGGTACAATGAGCAGTTCTTC.

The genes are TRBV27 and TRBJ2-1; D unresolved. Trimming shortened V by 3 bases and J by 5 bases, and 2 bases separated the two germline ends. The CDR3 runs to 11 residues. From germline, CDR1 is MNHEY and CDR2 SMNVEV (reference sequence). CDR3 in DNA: TGTGCCAGCAGTTTCCACAATGAGCAGTTCTTC. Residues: CASSFHNEQFF.

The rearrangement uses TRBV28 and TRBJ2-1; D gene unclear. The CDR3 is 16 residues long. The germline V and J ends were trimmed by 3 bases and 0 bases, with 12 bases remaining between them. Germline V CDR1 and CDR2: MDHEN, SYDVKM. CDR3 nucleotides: TGTGCCAGCAGTTTTTTTAAGAGCAGCTCCTACAATGAGCAGTTCTTC. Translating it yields CASSFFKSSSYNEQFF.

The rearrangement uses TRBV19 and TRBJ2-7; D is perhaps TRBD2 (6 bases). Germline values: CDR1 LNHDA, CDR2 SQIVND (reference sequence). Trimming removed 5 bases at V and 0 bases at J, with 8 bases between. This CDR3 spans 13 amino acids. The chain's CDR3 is CASSARGSYEQYF. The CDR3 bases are TGTGCCAGTAGTGCGCGGGGCTCCTACGAGCAGTACTTC.

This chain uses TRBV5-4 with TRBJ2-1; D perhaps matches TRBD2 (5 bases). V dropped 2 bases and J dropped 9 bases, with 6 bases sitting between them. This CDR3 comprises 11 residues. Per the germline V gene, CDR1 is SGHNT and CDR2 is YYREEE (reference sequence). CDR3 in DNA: TGTGCCAGCAGCTTAGGGAGTGAGCAGTTCTTC. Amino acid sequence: CASSLGSEQFF.

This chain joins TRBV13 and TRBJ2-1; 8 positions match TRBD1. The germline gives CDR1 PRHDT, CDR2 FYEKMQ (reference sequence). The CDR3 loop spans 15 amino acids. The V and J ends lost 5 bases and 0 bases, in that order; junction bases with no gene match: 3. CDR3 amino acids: CASSVTGGSYNEQFF. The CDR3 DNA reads TGTGCCAGCAGCGTTACAGGGGGCTCCTACAATGAGCAGTTCTTC.

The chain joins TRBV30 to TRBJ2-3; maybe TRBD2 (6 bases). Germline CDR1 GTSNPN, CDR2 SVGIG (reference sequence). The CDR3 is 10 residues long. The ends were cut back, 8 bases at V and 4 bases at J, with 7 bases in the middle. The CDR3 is CAGGADTQYF. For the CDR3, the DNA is TGTGCCGGCGGGGCAGATACGCAGTATTTT.

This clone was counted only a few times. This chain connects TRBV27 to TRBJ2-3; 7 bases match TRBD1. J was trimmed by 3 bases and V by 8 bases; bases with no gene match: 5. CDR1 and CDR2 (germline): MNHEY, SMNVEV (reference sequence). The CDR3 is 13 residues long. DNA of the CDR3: TGTGCCAGCTTAGACAGGGCGACAGATACGCAGTATTTT. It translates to CASLDRATDTQYF.

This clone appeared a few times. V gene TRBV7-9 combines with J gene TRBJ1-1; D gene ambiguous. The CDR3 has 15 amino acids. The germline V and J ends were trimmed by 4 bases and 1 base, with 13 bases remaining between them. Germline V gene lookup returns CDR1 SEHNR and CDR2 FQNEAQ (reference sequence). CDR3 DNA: TGTGCCAGCAGCTCCGAGGGCCAAGGGAACACTGAAGCTTTCTTT. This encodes CASSSEGQGNTEAFF.

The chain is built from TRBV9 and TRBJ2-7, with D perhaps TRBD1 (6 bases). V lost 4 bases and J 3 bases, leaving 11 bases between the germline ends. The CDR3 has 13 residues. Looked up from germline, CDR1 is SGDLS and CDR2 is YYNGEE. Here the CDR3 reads CASSPGQHYEQYF. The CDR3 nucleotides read TGTGCCAGCAGCCCCGGACAGCACTACGAGCAGTACTTC.

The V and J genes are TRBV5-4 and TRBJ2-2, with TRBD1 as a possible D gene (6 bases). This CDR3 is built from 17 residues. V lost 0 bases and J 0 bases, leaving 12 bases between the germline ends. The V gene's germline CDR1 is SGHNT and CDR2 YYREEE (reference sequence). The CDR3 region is CASSLGPDRANTGELFF. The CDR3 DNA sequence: TGTGCCAGCAGCTTGGGCCCGGACAGAGCGAACACCGGGGAGCTGTTTTTT.

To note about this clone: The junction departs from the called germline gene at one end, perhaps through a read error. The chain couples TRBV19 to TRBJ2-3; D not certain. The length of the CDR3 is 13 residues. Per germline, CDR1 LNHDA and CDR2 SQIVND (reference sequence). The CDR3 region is CASSIGLTDTQYF. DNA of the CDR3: TGTGCCAGTAGCATAGGCCTCACAGATACGCAGTATTTT.

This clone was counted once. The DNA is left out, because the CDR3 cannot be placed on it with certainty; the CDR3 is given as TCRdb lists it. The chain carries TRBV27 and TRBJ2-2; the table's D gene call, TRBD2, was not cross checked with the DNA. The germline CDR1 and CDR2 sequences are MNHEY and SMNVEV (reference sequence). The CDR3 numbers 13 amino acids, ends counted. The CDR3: CASSSSNTGELFF.

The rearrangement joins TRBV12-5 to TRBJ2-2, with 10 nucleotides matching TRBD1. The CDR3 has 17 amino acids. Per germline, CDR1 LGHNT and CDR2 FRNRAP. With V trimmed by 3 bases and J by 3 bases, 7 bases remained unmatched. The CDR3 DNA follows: TGTGCTAGTGGTTTCACAATGGGGACAGGGGACACCGGGGAGCTGTTTTTT. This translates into CASGFTMGTGDTGELFF.

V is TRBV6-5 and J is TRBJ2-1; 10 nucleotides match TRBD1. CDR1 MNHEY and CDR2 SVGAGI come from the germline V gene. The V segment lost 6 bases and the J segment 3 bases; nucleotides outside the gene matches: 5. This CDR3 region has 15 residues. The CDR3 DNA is TGTGCCAGCAGGCTCGGACAGGGGGGCTACAATGAGCAGTTCTTC. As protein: CASRLGQGGYNEQFF.